The 17 T cell receptor beta chains below all came from one sample that was sequenced in a study of beta chain features in type 1 diabetes. Expressed TCRB transcripts were sequenced after all isolated RNA was converted to cDNA. Using immunoSEQ multiplex PCR, the repertoire was profiled, and TCRdb retains in-frame clones only, with some absent. The repertoire holds under 300,000 clones, with 27% as singletons. The sample comprised central memory CD4+ T cells from blood. Source of these receptors: a young man in good health.

This chain links TRBV2 with TRBJ2-3; 8 bases fit TRBD1. The CDR3 is 13 amino acids. V was pared by 7 bases and J by 3 bases, with 3 bases of the junction left unmatched. Germline assignment: CDR1 SNHLY and CDR2 FYNNEI. This CDR3 reads CASTRDRTDTQYF. DNA for the CDR3: TGTGCCAGCACTAGGGACAGGACAGATACGCAGTATTTT.

This clone was counted only a few times. The V call is TRBV29-1, the J call TRBJ2-2, with TRBD2 matching 7 bases. This CDR3 is built from 15 residues. Germline-derived CDR1 and CDR2 are SQVTM and ANQGSEA. With V trimmed by 5 bases and J by 5 bases, 11 bases remained unmatched. The DNA for the CDR3 is TGCAGCGTTCGTGCTAGCGGAAGTGGGACCGGGGAGCTGTTTTTT. It encodes CSVRASGSGTGELFF.

This clone was counted between two and nine times. CDR3 nucleotide sequence: TGTGCCTGGAGTTTGGGGGGCGCATATGGCTACACCTTC. Translated, it gives CAWSLGGAYGYTF. The chain combines TRBV30 with TRBJ1-2, with D possibly TRBD1 on 6 matching bases. This CDR3 spans 13 amino acids. The V end lost 2 bases, the J end lost 5 bases, and 12 bases lay between the germline ends. The germline CDR1 and CDR2 sequences are GTSNPN and SVGIG (reference sequence).

This clone was seen a handful of times. The genes are TRBV2 and TRBJ2-1; 11 nucleotides line up with TRBD2. The germline V gene has CDR1 SNHLY and CDR2 FYNNEI. The CDR3 covers 15 residues. The J segment lost 4 bases and the V segment lost 5 bases, leaving 4 bases of the junction unmatched. In DNA, the CDR3 is TGTGCCAGCAGTCCCCTAGCGGGGGGATACAATGAGCAGTTCTTC. Translated, it gives CASSPLAGGYNEQFF.

In its sample, this clone was seen a few times. The chain joins TRBV6-5 to TRBJ1-5, with unresolved D. Trimming left V 2 bases short and J 2 bases short, with 10 bases between. This CDR3 is built from 15 residues. In germline, CDR1 is MNHEY, CDR2 SVGAGI. CDR3 sequence (DNA): TGTGCCAGCAGTTACAGTTTCTTGGGCAATCAGCCCCAGCATTTT. This sequence encodes CASSYSFLGNQPQHF.

This clone turned up a few times. The gene calls are TRBV28 and TRBJ2-1; 12 positions agree with TRBD2. CDR1 and CDR2 from the germline V gene are MDHEN and SYDVKM. This CDR3 has 14 residues. Trimming at V came to 4 bases and at J to 6 bases, leaving 1 base not matched to a gene. The CDR3 here is CASSSSGRGNEQFF. The CDR3 DNA sequence: TGTGCCAGCAGTTCTAGCGGGAGGGGCAATGAGCAGTTCTTC.

This chain uses TRBV30 with TRBJ2-1, with 9 bases lining up with TRBD2. Germline V gene data show CDR1 as GTSNPN and CDR2 as SVGIG (reference sequence). V lost 4 bases to trimming and J lost 7 bases; unmatched junction nucleotides: 11. The CDR3 is made up of 15 amino acids. The CDR3 DNA reads TGTGCCTGGATCAGGAAGGGACTAGCTAAAAATGAGCAGTTCTTC. Its protein product is CAWIRKGLAKNEQFF. The full variable domain, rest sourced from reference TRBV30 and TRBJ2-1, is SQTIHQWPATLVQPVGSPLSLECTVEGTSNPNLYWYRQAAGRGLQLLFYSVGIGQISSEVPQNLSASRPQDRQFILSSKKLLLSDSGFYLCAWIRKGLAKNEQFFGPGTRLTVL.

V and J are TRBV7-2 and TRBJ2-7; 8 bases map to TRBD2. In germline, CDR1 is SGHTA, CDR2 FQGNSA. This CDR3 comprises 15 residues. The ends lost 0 bases at V and 5 bases at J; junction bases unmatched: 6. CDR3 sequence: CASSLATGGLNEQYF. The CDR3 DNA reads TGTGCCAGCAGCTTAGCGACGGGGGGGCTCAACGAGCAGTACTTC.

The sample holds a few counts of this clone. The chain is built from TRBV29-1 and TRBJ2-1; 7 bases line up with TRBD1. Germline-derived CDR1 and CDR2 are SQVTM and ANQGSEA. This CDR3 region has 15 residues. V was clipped by 1 base and J by 1 base; unmatched bases: 4. The CDR3 region is CSVEGGTDSYNEQFF. CDR3 DNA sequence: TGCAGCGTTGAAGGTGGGACAGATTCCTACAATGAGCAGTTCTTC.

V usage is TRBV6-1 and J usage is TRBJ2-1; possibly TRBD1 or TRBD2 for D (5 bases each). This CDR3 has 12 residues. The V gene lost 7 bases and the J gene lost 5 bases, with 9 bases spanning the gap. Germline V gene data show CDR1 as MNHNS and CDR2 as SASEGT. CDR3: CASNGDHNEQFF. CDR3 DNA: TGTGCCAGCAACGGGGACCACAATGAGCAGTTCTTC.

Many counts were recorded for this clone. The chain recombines TRBV13 with TRBJ1-1, with TRBD1 identical over 7 bases. Germline CDR1 reads PRHDT; CDR2 reads FYEKMQ (reference sequence). V gave up 3 bases and J gave up 1 base; unmatched junction bases: 14. The CDR3 loop spans 18 amino acids. CDR3 nucleotide sequence: TGTGCCAGCAGCTTGATGCCGGGACAGACAATATCGAACACTGAAGCTTTCTTT. This codes for CASSLMPGQTISNTEAFF.

The chain joins TRBV29-1 to TRBJ1-5, with 8 bases identical to TRBD1. CDR1 is SQVTM and CDR2 is ANQGSEA in the germline V gene. The J segment lost 0 bases and the V segment lost 5 bases, leaving 6 bases of the junction unmatched. CDR3 length equals 15 residues. CDR3 sequence: CSVKKTGDSNQPQHF. The CDR3 DNA reads TGCAGCGTTAAAAAGACAGGGGATAGCAATCAGCCCCAGCATTTT. Looking up the rest from reference TRBV29-1 and TRBJ1-5 gives the full variable domain: SAVISQKPSRDICQRGTSLTIQCQVDSQVTMMFWYRQQPGQSLTLIATANQGSEATYESGFVIDKFPISRPNLTFSTLTVSNMSPEDSSIYLCSVKKTGDSNQPQHFGDGTRLSIL.

The table lists this clone with a few counts. The chain has TRBV20-1 and TRBJ1-1, with D hard to call. The germline V and J ends were trimmed by 6 bases and 8 bases, with 13 bases remaining between them. Germline V gene sequence: CDR1 DFQATT, CDR2 SNEGSKA (reference sequence). The CDR3 contains 11 residues. The CDR3 bases are TGCAGTGCAACCGACGAGGCAGAAGCTTTCTTT. This codes for CSATDEAEAFF.

The rearrangement joins TRBV30 to TRBJ2-5, with a tentative D call TRBD2 (5 bases). With 0 bases removed from V and 2 bases from J, the gap between germline ends came to 10 bases. The V gene's germline CDR1 is GTSNPN and CDR2 SVGIG (reference sequence). CDR3 length equals 14 residues. In DNA form, the CDR3 reads TGTGCCTGGAGTGTAGGAGGCAGTCAAGAGACCCAGTACTTC. Its translation: CAWSVGGSQETQYF.

The chain employs TRBV30 and TRBJ1-2; no clear D. This CDR3 contains 14 residues. CDR1 is GTSNPN and CDR2 is SVGIG in the germline V gene (reference sequence). V gave up 5 bases and J gave up 4 bases, with 17 bases separating them. This CDR3 reads CAWGSLAMGYGYTF. The CDR3 region has the DNA TGTGCCTGGGGATCTTTGGCGATGGGCTATGGCTACACCTTC.

Turning to this clone: The sample carries other DNA sequences with the same CDR3. The rearrangement links TRBV6-5 to TRBJ2-7, with D tentatively TRBD2 (5 bases). V was shortened by 0 bases and J by 2 bases, with 8 bases between the two germline ends. Germline V lookup: CDR1 MNHEY, CDR2 SVGAGI. The CDR3 sequence is 14 residues long. CDR3 DNA: TGTGCCAGCAGTTACTCCCCCGGGACCTACGAGCAGTACTTC. It yields the protein CASSYSPGTYEQYF.

This clone was seen just once. The J gene is TRBJ2-3, the V gene TRBV20-1; a weak D match, TRBD1 (5 bases). The germline gives CDR1 DFQATT, CDR2 SNEGSKA (reference sequence). V was pared by 7 bases and J by 4 bases, with 9 bases between. This CDR3 has 11 residues. The chain's CDR3 is CSGQYPDTQYF. The CDR3 DNA sequence: TGCAGTGGACAGTATCCAGATACGCAGTATTTT.